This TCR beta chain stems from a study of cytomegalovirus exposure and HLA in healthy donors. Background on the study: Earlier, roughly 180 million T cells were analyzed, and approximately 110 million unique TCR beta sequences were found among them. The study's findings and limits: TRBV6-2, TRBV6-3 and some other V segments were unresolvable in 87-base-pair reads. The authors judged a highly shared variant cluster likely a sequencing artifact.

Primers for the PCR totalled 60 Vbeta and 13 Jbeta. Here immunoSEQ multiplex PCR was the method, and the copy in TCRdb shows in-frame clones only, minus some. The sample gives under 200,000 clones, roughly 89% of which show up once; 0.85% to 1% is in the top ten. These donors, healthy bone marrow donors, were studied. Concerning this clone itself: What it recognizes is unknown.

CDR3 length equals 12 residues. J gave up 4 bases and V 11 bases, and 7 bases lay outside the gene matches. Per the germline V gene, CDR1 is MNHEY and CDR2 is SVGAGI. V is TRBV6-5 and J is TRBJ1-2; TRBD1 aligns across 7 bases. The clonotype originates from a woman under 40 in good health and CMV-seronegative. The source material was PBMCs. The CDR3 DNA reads TGTGCCGCCGGGACAGAAACCTATGGCTACACCTTC. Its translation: CAAGTETYGYTF.